This T cell receptor beta chain was retrieved from a study of T-cell reconstitution after alpha-beta-depleted transplantation in children. The V end was cut by 1 base, the J end by 8 bases, with 14 bases between. This CDR3 has 15 residues. Looked up from germline, CDR1 is SGHAT and CDR2 is FQNNGV. Unique molecular identifiers were used in preparing the TCRbeta library. A single record per CDR3 protein comes from TCRdb applying MiXCR to the PCR reads. This table has around 250,000 distinct CDR3 sequences, 9.9% appearing once. The chain has TRBV11-2 and TRBJ2-2; possibly TRBD1 or TRBD2 for D (6 bases each). The receptor comes from a human donor who donated a stem cell graft to a child with SCID. The starting material was PBMCs from the stem cell graft donor, obtained from the stem cell graft. Here the CDR3 reads CASSLGGGTLGELFF. As DNA, the CDR3 is TGTGCCAGCAGCTTAGGCGGAGGGACACTTGGGGAGCTGTTTTTT.